Below, 31 T cell receptor beta chains from the same sample are listed, as sequenced in a study of cytomegalovirus exposure and HLA in healthy donors. It was with 60 Vbeta and 13 Jbeta primers that the PCR ran. The data were produced by immunoSEQ multiplex PCR, yet TCRdb's version contains in-frame clones alone and is incomplete. The sample holds about 180,000 clones, roughly 80% seen once. Sequencing was done on a sample of PBMCs. These TCRs come from a woman between 45 and 65 years old in good health and CMV-seronegative.

The rearrangement uses TRBV5-5 and TRBJ2-1, with D tentatively TRBD2 (7 bases). CDR3 length equals 18 residues. Germline loops: CDR1 SGHKS, CDR2 YYEKEE (reference sequence). V was cut by 4 bases and J by 0 bases, with 20 bases left in between. CDR3 amino acids: CASSPGGLAGLSYNEQFF. CDR3 in DNA: TGTGCCAGCAGCCCGGGGGGCTTAGCGGGCCTCTCCTACAATGAGCAGTTCTTC.

This clone was counted only a few times. The chain carries TRBV28 and TRBJ2-1, with a possible D match to TRBD1 (6 bases). V was clipped by 3 bases and J by 6 bases, with 15 bases between them. CDR1 and CDR2 (germline): MDHEN, SYDVKM. CDR3 length equals 15 residues. The CDR3: CASSFNPVGANEQFF. The CDR3 DNA sequence: TGTGCCAGCAGTTTCAACCCCGTGGGGGCCAATGAGCAGTTCTTC.

This clone is a singleton in its sample. The rearrangement links TRBV2 to TRBJ1-2; 8 bases line up with TRBD1. Germline V gene data show CDR1 as SNHLY and CDR2 as FYNNEI. The CDR3 length is 13 residues. V was pared by 11 bases and J by 4 bases, with 9 bases of the junction left unmatched. CDR3 nucleotides: TGTGCCGGATTGGACAGGGACTTCTATGGCTACACCTTC. Translating it yields CAGLDRDFYGYTF.

V is TRBV13 and J is TRBJ1-2; 9 bases agree with TRBD1. Germline V gene sequence: CDR1 PRHDT, CDR2 FYEKMQ (reference sequence). V was clipped by 5 bases and J by 5 bases; unmatched bases: 15. CDR3 size: 17 residues. CDR3 region: CASSETGQGPPMYGYTF. The CDR3 DNA reads as TGTGCCAGCAGCGAAACGGGACAGGGCCCTCCAATGTATGGCTACACCTTC.

J is TRBJ2-1 and V is TRBV30; perhaps TRBD1 as D (6 bases). Trimming stripped 0 bases from V and 8 bases from J, with 17 bases between. Per the germline V gene, CDR1 is GTSNPN and CDR2 is SVGIG (reference sequence). The CDR3 sequence is 15 residues long. Written as DNA, the CDR3 is TGTGCCTGGAGTGTACTTCGAGGGGGAGTGGATGAGCAGTTCTTC. Its translation is CAWSVLRGGVDEQFF.

DNA of the CDR3: TGCGCCAGCGGGACTAGCGGGGGCGTGGAGACCCAGTACTTC. Protein product: CASGTSGGVETQYF. J is TRBJ2-5 and V is TRBV5-1, with TRBD2 matching over 14 bases. V shed 7 bases, J shed 5 bases, and the junction held 4 bases outside the gene matches. Germline V gene data show CDR1 as SGHRS and CDR2 as YFSETQ. This CDR3 has 14 amino acids.

This rearrangement joins TRBV5-1 to TRBJ2-1, with D hard to call. CDR1 and CDR2 from the germline V gene are SGHRS and YFSETQ. V was cut by 2 bases and J by 0 bases, with 9 bases left in between. The CDR3 runs 15 residues. DNA of the CDR3: TGCGCCAGCAGCTTAGCTGTAAGCTCCTACAATGAGCAGTTCTTC. Amino acids: CASSLAVSSYNEQFF.

The chain combines TRBV19 with TRBJ2-7; D gene unclear. Trimming removed 3 bases from V and 2 bases from J, with 14 bases in between. The CDR3 loop spans 15 amino acids. CDR1 and CDR2 from the germline V gene are LNHDA and SQIVND (reference sequence). CDR3: CASSIQDGRAYEQYF. The DNA for the CDR3 is TGTGCCAGTAGTATCCAGGATGGCAGAGCCTACGAGCAGTACTTC.

The chain uses TRBV18 and TRBJ1-1, with D tentatively TRBD1 (6 bases). The CDR3 totals 13 residues. Looked up from germline, CDR1 is KGHSH and CDR2 is LQKENI. Trimming stripped 6 bases from V and 8 bases from J, with 16 bases between. CDR3: CASSQTGTSEAFF. CDR3 DNA sequence: TGTGCCAGCTCTCAAACCGGGACATCGGAAGCTTTCTTT.

V gene TRBV7-8 combines with J gene TRBJ1-1; D is unclear. The V gene lost 1 base and the J gene lost 2 bases, with 11 bases spanning the gap. The CDR3 is made up of 15 amino acids. The V gene's germline CDR1 is SGHVS and CDR2 FQNEAQ. CDR3 protein: CASSLVGKVNTEAFF. The CDR3 region has the DNA TGTGCCAGCAGCTTAGTGGGCAAAGTAAACACTGAAGCTTTCTTT.

The rearrangement uses TRBV6-5 and TRBJ1-2; TRBD1 aligns across 7 bases. Germline assignment: CDR1 MNHEY and CDR2 SVGAGI. There are 15 residues in the CDR3. With 2 bases clipped from V and 7 bases from J, the junction kept 10 bases outside the gene matches. CDR3 nucleotides: TGTGCCAGCAGTTACCGGGACAGACTCTATGGTGGCTACACCTTC. Its protein product is CASSYRDRLYGGYTF.

The chain is built from TRBV5-1 and TRBJ2-2, with a possible D match to TRBD1 (6 bases). Germline V gene data show CDR1 as SGHRS and CDR2 as YFSETQ. The V and J ends lost 0 bases and 5 bases respectively, with 11 bases between them. CDR3 size: 15 residues. CDR3 in amino acids: CASSLARGRTGELFF. The CDR3 nucleotides read TGCGCCAGCAGCTTGGCCAGGGGTCGGACCGGGGAGCTGTTTTTT.

This clone has more than one count but fewer than ten. This chain connects TRBV5-6 to TRBJ1-5; D gene unclear. This CDR3 region has 14 residues. The ends were cut back, 6 bases at V and 3 bases at J, with 13 bases in the middle. In germline, CDR1 is SGHDT, CDR2 YYEEEE. The CDR3 DNA is TGTGCCAGCACCTCCCGGGGTGTCAATCAGCCCCAGCATTTT. It is translated as CASTSRGVNQPQHF.

This clone was found a few times. The chain uses TRBV7-2 and TRBJ2-7, with TRBD1 identical over 9 bases. The ends lost 6 bases at V and 2 bases at J; junction bases unmatched: 11. The CDR3 sequence is 16 residues long. Germline assignment: CDR1 SGHTA and CDR2 FQGNSA. The CDR3 coding sequence is TGTGCCAGCAGGACAGGGGGGGAGACAGGGGCCTACGAGCAGTACTTC. It encodes CASRTGGETGAYEQYF.

The V call is TRBV18, the J call TRBJ2-3; D possibly corresponds to TRBD1 (6 bases). The CDR3 extends over 17 amino acids. The germline V gene encodes CDR1 KGHSH and CDR2 LQKENI. Trimming removed 1 base at V and 1 base at J, with 15 bases between. The DNA of the CDR3 is TGTGCCAGCTCACCACGCAACAGGGACGATGGCACAGATACGCAGTATTTT. It is translated as CASSPRNRDDGTDTQYF.

The chain couples TRBV18 to TRBJ2-1, with 8 bases lining up with TRBD1. The CDR3 length is 13 residues. Unmatched junction bases numbered 3, after V lost 6 bases and J lost 5 bases. Germline-derived CDR1 and CDR2 are KGHSH and LQKENI. In DNA form, the CDR3 reads TGTGCCAGCTCGAGGACAGGGAACAATGAGCAGTTCTTC. The encoded protein is CASSRTGNNEQFF.

This sequence joins TRBV7-9 and TRBJ2-7; 7 bases are shared with TRBD1. V shed 4 bases, J shed 4 bases, and the junction held 16 bases outside the gene matches. The germline CDR1 and CDR2 sequences are SEHNR and FQNEAQ (reference sequence). CDR3 length: 17 residues. The CDR3 protein is CASSSSRSGTARYEQYF. The CDR3 DNA follows: TGTGCCAGCAGCTCCTCTCGCTCCGGGACAGCCAGATACGAGCAGTACTTC.

As DNA, the CDR3 is TGTGCCAGCAGAGCGGGAGACCCCACAGATACGCAGTATTTT. This codes for CASRAGDPTDTQYF. This chain links TRBV6-4 with TRBJ2-3; 8 bases align to TRBD2. Germline V lookup: CDR1 MRHNA, CDR2 SNTAGT. This CDR3 region has 14 residues. V trimming: 6 bases; J trimming: 2 bases; junction bases outside the gene matches: 4.

This chain links TRBV9 with TRBJ2-3; TRBD2 aligns across 14 bases. This CDR3 has 18 residues. V shed 4 bases and J 0 bases; nucleotides not matched to a gene: 7. Germline V lookup: CDR1 SGDLS, CDR2 YYNGEE. The DNA for the CDR3 is TGTGCCAGCAGCCCCGGACTAGCGGGAGGTGCTAGCACAGATACGCAGTATTTT. Its protein is CASSPGLAGGASTDTQYF.

This chain links TRBV6-4 with TRBJ1-1; D may be TRBD1 (6 bases). The germline V gene encodes CDR1 MRHNA and CDR2 SNTAGT. The CDR3 is 14 residues long. The V end was cut by 9 bases, the J end by 1 base, with 15 bases between. The CDR3 DNA is TGTGCCAGTCCGGACAGTTTAGAGAACACTGAAGCTTTCTTT. Protein product: CASPDSLENTEAFF.

The chain joins TRBV2 to TRBJ1-5; maybe TRBD1 (6 bases). In germline, CDR1 is SNHLY, CDR2 FYNNEI. The CDR3 totals 15 residues. The germline V and J ends were trimmed by 6 bases and 0 bases, with 12 bases remaining between them. The CDR3 sequence: CASREDSYSNQPQHF. CDR3 DNA: TGTGCCAGCAGAGAGGACAGTTATAGCAATCAGCCCCAGCATTTT.

The CDR3 here is CASSIEGRDAFF. CDR3 in DNA: TGTGCCAGTAGTATAGAAGGCAGGGATGCTTTCTTT. The chain uses TRBV19 and TRBJ1-1; D possibly corresponds to TRBD1 (5 bases). Germline V gene lookup returns CDR1 LNHDA and CDR2 SQIVND (reference sequence). Trimming pared 0 bases from V and 11 bases from J, leaving 10 bases between. The CDR3 runs 12 residues.

Of note for this clone: One junction end does not reproduce the germline sequence, and a read error may be involved. The chain combines TRBV7-9 with TRBJ2-3, with D perhaps matching TRBD2 (6 bases). This CDR3 comprises 13 residues. In germline, CDR1 is SEHNR, CDR2 FQNEAQ (reference sequence). The CDR3 is CSSSLWGADTQYF. In DNA form, the CDR3 reads TGTTCCAGCAGCTTATGGGGGGCAGATACGCAGTATTTT.

The chain is built from TRBV9 and TRBJ2-1; 8 nucleotides match TRBD2. CDR1 SGDLS and CDR2 YYNGEE come from the germline V gene. CDR3 length: 15 amino acids. V gave up 3 bases and J gave up 3 bases; unmatched junction bases: 5. CDR3 DNA sequence: TGTGCCAGCAGCGCAGCGGGAGATCTCTACAATGAGCAGTTCTTC. It is translated as CASSAAGDLYNEQFF.

The gene calls are TRBV6-6 and TRBJ1-4, with TRBD1 identical over 9 bases. The CDR3 has 14 amino acids. Germline CDR1 is MNHNY and CDR2 is SVGAGI (reference sequence). V lost 10 bases to trimming and J lost 7 bases; unmatched junction nucleotides: 10. The chain's CDR3 is CATRRGQGGEKLFF. Here the CDR3 DNA reads TGTGCCACTCGCCGGGGACAGGGAGGTGAAAAACTGTTTTTT.

DNA for the CDR3: TGCGCCAGCAGCCAAGAGACTGACTCCTACGAGCAGTACTTC. Protein sequence: CASSQETDSYEQYF. The V and J genes are TRBV4-3 and TRBJ2-7, with D uncertain. Looked up from germline, CDR1 is LGHNA and CDR2 is YSLEER. The ends were cut back, 0 bases at V and 0 bases at J, with 6 bases in the middle. CDR3 length equals 14 residues.

The rearrangement links TRBV9 to TRBJ1-5; 7 bases are shared with TRBD1. The germline V gene encodes CDR1 SGDLS and CDR2 YYNGEE. J gave up 3 bases and V 0 bases, and 12 bases lay outside the gene matches. The CDR3 runs 18 residues. CDR3 coding DNA: TGTGCCAGCAGCGTAGTGCTCGGGACAGCTTTGCCCAATCAGCCCCAGCATTTT. It specifies CASSVVLGTALPNQPQHF.

Only a few counts were recorded for this clone. The rearrangement links TRBV5-1 to TRBJ2-3; 7 bases are a match to TRBD2. CDR1 and CDR2 (germline): SGHRS, YFSETQ. The CDR3 loop spans 15 amino acids. V trimming: 7 bases; J trimming: 0 bases; junction bases outside the gene matches: 8. CDR3 loop: CASARGTTSTDTQYF. CDR3 nucleotides: TGCGCCAGCGCTCGGGGGACTACTAGCACAGATACGCAGTATTTT.

This chain links TRBV2 with TRBJ2-5, with 7 bases identical to TRBD1. V trimming: 7 bases; J trimming: 4 bases; junction bases outside the gene matches: 6. CDR3 length: 13 residues. Germline V gene data show CDR1 as SNHLY and CDR2 as FYNNEI. CDR3 loop: CASNRDSPETQYF. CDR3 coding DNA: TGTGCCAGCAATCGGGACAGCCCAGAGACCCAGTACTTC.

The chain joins TRBV9 to TRBJ1-6; TRBD1 matches at 8 bases. CDR3 length: 15 residues. Trimming cost V 4 bases and J 5 bases; bases outside gene matches: 5. The germline gives CDR1 SGDLS, CDR2 YYNGEE. The CDR3: CASSTRQGNNSPLHF. The DNA of the CDR3 is TGTGCCAGCAGCACCAGACAGGGGAATAATTCACCCCTCCACTTT. Full variable domain (remainder filled in from reference TRBV9 and TRBJ1-6): DSGVTQTPKHLITATGQRVTLRCSPRSGDLSVYWYQQSLDQGLQFLIQYYNGEERAKGNILERFSAQQFPDLHSELNLSSLELGDSALYFCASSTRQGNNSPLHFGNGTRLTVT.

This clone was seen once. CDR3 in DNA: TGTGCCAGCAGTGAGCGGAGAGGGGGCGGCTACGAGCAGTACTTC. Amino acids: CASSERRGGGYEQYF. The V gene is TRBV25-1, the J gene TRBJ2-7; 7 bases map to TRBD1. Germline-derived CDR1 and CDR2 are MGHDK and SYGVNS. This CDR3 comprises 15 residues. Germline trimming cut 3 bases from V and 3 bases from J; bases unmatched to any gene: 8.